These 10 T cell receptor beta chains were sequenced from one sample in a study of T cell responses to AZD1222 COVID-19 vaccine. Assay used: immunoSEQ multiplex PCR; TCRdb lists only in-frame clones, some missing. This sample has 130,000 to 150,000 clones, with nearly 90% found just once. Here the sequenced sample was peripheral blood, taken 28 days after the second dose of the MenACWY control vaccine. The receptors originated from an adult who received the MenACWY meningococcal vaccine as a control.

The chain recombines TRBV7-2 with TRBJ2-5; 13 bases match TRBD2. The CDR3 consists of 16 residues. Germline CDR1 and CDR2: SGHTA and FQGNSA. The J segment lost 5 bases and the V segment lost 5 bases, leaving 8 bases of the junction unmatched. The CDR3: CASSPGLAGAGETQYF. The DNA for the CDR3 is TGTGCCAGCAGCCCAGGACTAGCGGGGGCAGGGGAGACCCAGTACTTC.

The count of this clone is one. The chain combines TRBV19 with TRBJ1-1, with TRBD1 matching over 7 bases. The CDR3 totals 15 residues. J was trimmed by 4 bases and V by 7 bases; bases with no gene match: 12. The germline gives CDR1 LNHDA, CDR2 SQIVND (reference sequence). As DNA, the CDR3 is TGTGCCAGTACCCCGGGAGGGGGCGCAGGCACTGAAGCTTTCTTT. Amino acids: CASTPGGGAGTEAFF.

The rearrangement links TRBV28 to TRBJ1-2; D is undetermined. V was shortened by 5 bases and J by 6 bases, with 16 bases between the two germline ends. The germline gives CDR1 MDHEN, CDR2 SYDVKM. This CDR3 has 14 amino acids. The DNA for the CDR3 is TGTGCCAGCAGTCAAGTACCGGCTGCCCATGGCTACACCTTC. It translates to CASSQVPAAHGYTF.

The gene calls are TRBV29-1 and TRBJ2-7; a weak D match, TRBD2 (7 bases). The CDR3 totals 12 residues. V lost 7 bases and J lost 8, with 18 bases in between. Germline CDR1 reads SQVTM; CDR2 reads ANQGSEA. The CDR3 bases are TGCAGCGCAGCGGGCGGGGGCATCAAGCAGTACTTC. Amino acids: CSAAGGGIKQYF.

The CDR3: CASSVGQGRGYTF. The CDR3 nucleotides are TGTGCCAGCAGCGTGGGACAGGGACGCGGCTACACCTTC. The V call is TRBV9, the J call TRBJ1-2; 9 bases are a match to TRBD1. J was trimmed by 8 bases and V by 2 bases; bases with no gene match: 4. CDR3 length: 13 residues. CDR1 SGDLS and CDR2 YYNGEE come from the germline V gene.

The genes are TRBV6-5 and TRBJ2-7; 7 bases are a match to TRBD1. This CDR3 contains 11 residues. Germline assignment: CDR1 MNHEY and CDR2 SVGAGI. The V segment lost 8 bases and the J segment 3 bases; nucleotides outside the gene matches: 1. CDR3 nucleotides: TGTGCCAGCGGGGACAGCTACGAGCAGTACTTC. Residues: CASGDSYEQYF.

V and J are TRBV2 and TRBJ1-5; no firm D call. Trimming took 3 bases from V and 0 from J, leaving 3 bases between them. CDR1 is SNHLY, CDR2 FYNNEI, per germline. The CDR3 extends over 13 amino acids. CDR3 nucleotide sequence: TGTGCCAGCAGTGACGATAGCAATCAGCCCCAGCATTTT. It codes for CASSDDSNQPQHF.

The gene calls are TRBV12-3 or TRBV12-4 and TRBJ1-5, with unresolved D. The ends were cut back, 7 bases at V and 4 bases at J, with 11 bases in the middle. The CDR3 sequence is 13 residues long. The CDR3 DNA sequence: TGTGCCAGCAAGGCAGCGCCTAATCAGCCCCAGCATTTT. Protein sequence: CASKAAPNQPQHF.

This chain links TRBV5-6 with TRBJ2-7, with D maybe TRBD1 (6 bases). Trimming cost V 2 bases and J 4 bases, with 10 bases left between them. Looked up from germline, CDR1 is SGHDT and CDR2 is YYEEEE. This CDR3 spans 13 amino acids. The CDR3 spells CASSFSGAYEQYF. The CDR3 region has the DNA TGTGCCAGCAGCTTTTCAGGGGCGTACGAGCAGTACTTC.

The chain employs TRBV6-1 and TRBJ1-6; no clear D gene. CDR3 length: 15 amino acids. Germline lookup yields CDR1 MNHNS and CDR2 SASEGT. Trimming left V 2 bases short and J 11 bases short, with 16 bases between. DNA of the CDR3: TGTGCCAGCAGTGAACTCGAACTGGGGAGGACACCCCTCCACTTT. This translates into CASSELELGRTPLHF.